The 21 T cell receptor beta chains in this list originate from one sample, sequenced in a study of T cell repertoires in cytomegalovirus infection. The antigens for these receptors are not known. TCRdb reprocessed the reads with MiXCR, giving one entry per CDR3 protein. The sample lists 160,000 or so distinct CDR3 sequences; 20% to 25% were seen once. Material: CD8+ T cells from cultured PBMCs, obtained from culture after CMV antigen stimulation. These TCRs come from a human donor in good health (CMV status not recorded). Some clones in this sample may be carry-over from other donors' samples.

J is TRBJ1-2 and V is TRBV6-1; 8 nucleotides agree with TRBD1. The CDR3 is made up of 16 amino acids. V trimming: 2 bases; J trimming: 3 bases; junction bases outside the gene matches: 8. CDR1 MNHNS and CDR2 SASEGT come from the germline V gene. CDR3 DNA: TGTGCCAGCAGTGAATTCTACTTGGACAGGGACTATGGCTACACCTTC. Amino acid sequence: CASSEFYLDRDYGYTF.

This clonotype turned up a few times. The chain has TRBV6-2 or TRBV6-3 and TRBJ2-1; the D call may be TRBD1 or TRBD2 (6 bases each). This CDR3 comprises 15 residues. The germline V gene has CDR1 MNHEY and CDR2 SVGEGT. Deletions cut 4 bases from V and 2 bases from J, with 12 bases between. The CDR3 here is CASSLEGGPYNEQFF. Here the CDR3 DNA reads TGTGCCAGCAGTTTGGAGGGGGGCCCCTACAATGAGCAGTTCTTC.

This chain joins TRBV5-1 and TRBJ1-1, with no clear D. With 1 base removed from V and 0 bases from J, the gap between germline ends came to 7 bases. The CDR3 covers 14 residues. Per the germline V gene, CDR1 is SGHRS and CDR2 is YFSETQ. The CDR3 loop reads CASSLYGVNTEAFF. The CDR3 nucleotides read TGCGCCAGCAGCTTGTACGGGGTGAACACTGAAGCTTTCTTT. Combining the CDR3 with reference TRBV5-1 and TRBJ1-1 gives the whole variable domain KAGVTQTPRYLIKTRGQQVTLSCSPISGHRSVSWYQQTPGQGLQFLFEYFSETQRNKGNFPGRFSGRQFSNSRSEMNVSTLELGDSALYLCASSLYGVNTEAFFGQGTRLTVV.

This clonotype was seen only a few times. This chain connects TRBV28 to TRBJ2-7; 9 nucleotides align to TRBD1. Germline V gene sequence: CDR1 MDHEN, CDR2 SYDVKM. There are 15 residues in the CDR3. The ends lost 6 bases at V and 5 bases at J; junction bases unmatched: 11. The DNA for the CDR3 is TGTGCCAGCAGGTACAGGGGGCGGTTAAACAACGAGCAGTACTTC. Translation: CASRYRGRLNNEQYF. Full variable domain (rest looked up from reference TRBV28 and TRBJ2-7): DVKVTQSSRYLVKRTGEKVFLECVQDMDHENMFWYRQDPGLGLRLIYFSYDVKMKEKGDIPEGYSVSREKKERFSLILESASTNQTSMYLCASRYRGRLNNEQYFGPGTRLTVT.

This clonotype showed up just a few times. This chain links TRBV6-2 or TRBV6-3 with TRBJ2-3; D is possibly TRBD2 (6 bases). The CDR3 loop spans 16 amino acids. Germline V lookup: CDR1 MNHEY, CDR2 SVGEGT. With 0 bases removed from V and 6 bases from J, the gap between germline ends came to 16 bases. This CDR3 is CASSYSRIRRDDTQYF. The CDR3 DNA follows: TGTGCCAGCAGTTACTCTCGAATCAGGCGGGACGATACGCAGTATTTT.

This clonotype was detected only a few times. J is TRBJ2-3 and V is TRBV7-2; 7 bases match TRBD1. This CDR3 comprises 18 residues. The germline V gene has CDR1 SGHTA and CDR2 FQGNSA. After removal of 1 base from V and 1 base from J, the junction contained 11 bases not matched to a gene. The CDR3 loop reads CASSLVSLGTAGTDTQYF. The CDR3 DNA reads as TGTGCCAGCAGCTTAGTCAGTTTGGGGACAGCCGGCACAGATACGCAGTATTTT.

The rearrangement joins TRBV7-6 to TRBJ1-4; D is unclear. This CDR3 region has 17 residues. Deletions cut 4 bases from V and 0 bases from J, with 15 bases between. Germline CDR1 is SGHVS and CDR2 is FNYEAQ. The CDR3 spells CASSSRRRLATNEKLFF. CDR3 sequence (DNA): TGTGCCAGCAGCTCGAGGAGGAGGCTTGCAACTAATGAAAAACTGTTTTTT.

This clonotype was seen a handful of times. The J gene is TRBJ2-1, the V gene TRBV29-1; 7 positions agree with TRBD2. With V trimmed by 0 bases and J by 4 bases, 9 bases remained unmatched. The germline CDR1 and CDR2 sequences are SQVTM and ANQGSEA. CDR3 size: 16 residues. In nucleotides, the CDR3 is TGCAGCGTTGAAGATCAACGAGCGGGGATTTACAATGAGCAGTTCTTC. Encoded protein: CSVEDQRAGIYNEQFF.

This sequence joins TRBV12-3 or TRBV12-4 and TRBJ2-1, with a possible D match to TRBD2 (6 bases). The CDR3 totals 16 residues. V lost 0 bases and J 5 bases, leaving 14 bases between the germline ends. The CDR3 here is CASSLALTGVHNEQFF. The CDR3 DNA follows: TGTGCCAGCAGTTTAGCGCTAACGGGGGTTCACAATGAGCAGTTCTTC.

The chain combines TRBV7-2 with TRBJ1-6; D not resolved. This CDR3 is 17 amino acids long. Trimming cost V 5 bases and J 0 bases, with 14 bases left between them. Germline CDR1 SGHTA, CDR2 FQGNSA. The CDR3 loop is CASSPTTVSSYNSPLHF. CDR3 DNA sequence: TGTGCCAGCAGCCCGACAACTGTTAGCTCCTATAATTCACCCCTCCACTTT.

This clonotype showed up just a few times. The genes are TRBV7-2 and TRBJ2-2; D is uncertain. This CDR3 comprises 14 residues. V lost 1 base and J lost 6, with 9 bases in between. Germline V lookup: CDR1 SGHTA, CDR2 FQGNSA. The CDR3 DNA follows: TGTGCCAGCAGCTTAGGGGTTGGTTCCGGGGAGCTGTTTTTT. Its protein is CASSLGVGSGELFF.

V is TRBV4-1 and J is TRBJ2-1; a weak D match, TRBD2 (6 bases). The ends were cut back, 0 bases at V and 7 bases at J, with 10 bases in the middle. Germline V CDR1 and CDR2: MGHRA, YSYEKL. The CDR3 length is 14 residues. The CDR3 DNA follows: TGCGCCAGCAGCCAAGAGGGCGGGAAAAATGAGCAGTTCTTC. As protein: CASSQEGGKNEQFF.

This chain joins TRBV7-6 and TRBJ2-2; D is unresolved. CDR1 and CDR2 (germline): SGHVS, FNYEAQ. V lost 3 bases, J lost 8 bases, and 7 bases lay in between. The CDR3 is made up of 12 amino acids. The CDR3 protein is CASSFWMGELFF. The CDR3 DNA sequence: TGTGCCAGCAGCTTCTGGATGGGGGAGCTGTTTTTT.

J is TRBJ2-3 and V is TRBV6-1; either TRBD1 or TRBD2 may fit D (5 bases each). Trimming stripped 1 base from V and 11 bases from J, with 10 bases between. Per the germline V gene, CDR1 is MNHNS and CDR2 is SASEGT. This CDR3 spans 12 amino acids. The CDR3 spells CASSEVRGGQYF. In nucleotides, the CDR3 is TGTGCCAGCAGTGAAGTCCGGGGCGGGCAGTATTTT.

There are a few counts of this clonotype. The J gene is TRBJ2-2, the V gene TRBV12-3 or TRBV12-4; D is undetermined. This CDR3 is 14 amino acids long. Trimming removed 7 bases at V and 5 bases at J, with 14 bases between. The DNA for the CDR3 is TGTGCCAGCACCCCCAGCAGGTTTACCGGGGAGCTGTTTTTT. Protein sequence: CASTPSRFTGELFF.

This clonotype has only a few counts. The chain links TRBV7-2 to TRBJ2-7; D is undetermined. Germline CDR1 reads SGHTA; CDR2 reads FQGNSA. V lost 0 bases to trimming and J lost 3 bases, with 6 bases between them. The CDR3 is made up of 13 amino acids. The CDR3 coding sequence is TGTGCCAGCAGCTTAGCAGGTCGCTACGAGCAGTACTTC. Residues: CASSLAGRYEQYF.

This clonotype was seen more than once but under ten times. This chain links TRBV28 with TRBJ2-5; a weak D match, TRBD1 (6 bases). This CDR3 is built from 22 residues. Germline loops: CDR1 MDHEN, CDR2 SYDVKM. The V end lost 2 bases, the J end lost 2 bases, and 33 bases lay between the germline ends. CDR3 loop: CASSLPPISPTGLLGSQETQYF. The DNA for the CDR3 is TGTGCCAGCAGTTTACCCCCAATATCCCCGACAGGTTTGTTGGGTTCACAAGAGACCCAGTACTTC.

The chain joins TRBV12-3 or TRBV12-4 to TRBJ2-2; 8 bases match TRBD2. The CDR3 consists of 17 residues. Trimming at V came to 5 bases and at J to 3 bases, leaving 11 bases not matched to a gene. The CDR3 loop is CASSLTPGGGYTGELFF. The CDR3 DNA reads as TGTGCCAGCAGTCTGACCCCCGGCGGGGGGTACACCGGGGAGCTGTTTTTT.

This clonotype was observed a handful of times. The chain joins TRBV6-1 to TRBJ1-5, with 8 bases lining up with TRBD1. Germline-derived CDR1 and CDR2 are MNHNS and SASEGT. The CDR3 is made up of 15 amino acids. With V trimmed by 5 bases and J by 5 bases, 8 bases remained unmatched. In DNA form, the CDR3 reads TGTGCCAGCAGTCCGACTCAGGGGGCGGATCAGCCCCAGCATTTT. Translation: CASSPTQGADQPQHF.

In its sample, this clonotype was seen a few times. The CDR3 region is CASSLAWGAPREAFF. The CDR3 DNA reads as TGTGCCAGCAGCTTAGCATGGGGGGCCCCCAGGGAAGCTTTCTTT. The V and J genes are TRBV7-2 and TRBJ1-1; tentative D call: TRBD1 (6 bases). CDR1 and CDR2 (germline): SGHTA, FQGNSA. The V end was cut by 0 bases, the J end by 8 bases, with 16 bases between. The CDR3 is 15 residues long.

This clonotype has more than one count but fewer than ten. The CDR3 DNA reads as TGTGCCAGCAGCCGCGCGGACAGGGGTGTCGCAGATACGCAGTATTTT. Its protein product is CASSRADRGVADTQYF. The chain combines TRBV7-9 with TRBJ2-3, with TRBD1 matching 9 bases. This CDR3 comprises 16 residues. CDR1 is SEHNR and CDR2 is FQNEAQ in the germline V gene (reference sequence). Trimming at V came to 5 bases and at J to 4 bases, leaving 10 bases not matched to a gene.